What follows are 12 T cell receptor beta chains derived from one specimen sequenced in a study of T cell responses to AZD1222 COVID-19 vaccine. Method: immunoSEQ multiplex PCR; TCRdb's copy keeps in-frame clones and lacks some. The data hold about 190,000 clones, with 80% to 90% observed a single time. The specimen comprised peripheral blood, sampled on day 0 of MenACWY control vaccination. The receptors stem from an adult in good health.

This chain links TRBV28 with TRBJ2-3; the D call may be TRBD1 or TRBD2 (6 bases each). The V gene lost 2 bases and the J gene lost 2 bases, with 23 bases spanning the gap. The CDR3 has 19 amino acids. Per germline, CDR1 MDHEN and CDR2 SYDVKM. The CDR3 reads CASSLVGGGGRQITDTQYF. In DNA form, the CDR3 reads TGTGCCAGCAGTTTAGTTGGTGGTGGGGGGCGGCAAATCACAGATACGCAGTATTTT.

The rearrangement uses TRBV4-1 and TRBJ1-3; D remains ambiguous. The germline V gene encodes CDR1 MGHRA and CDR2 YSYEKL. The V gene lost 1 base and the J gene lost 0 bases, with 13 bases spanning the gap. The CDR3 spans 17 residues. CDR3 DNA sequence: TGCGCCAGCAGCCAAGGGGTTGTGGGGAGCTCTGGAAACACCATATATTTT. Translation gives CASSQGVVGSSGNTIYF.

V gene TRBV10-1 combines with J gene TRBJ2-3, with 14 bases identical to TRBD2. The germline CDR1 and CDR2 sequences are WNHNN and SYGVQD (reference sequence). The V and J ends lost 4 bases and 6 bases, in that order; junction bases with no gene match: 9. The CDR3 runs to 17 residues. The chain's CDR3 is CASSGSTSGRASDTQYF. DNA of the CDR3: TGCGCCAGCAGTGGTTCGACTAGCGGGAGGGCCTCGGATACGCAGTATTTT.

This chain joins TRBV20-1 and TRBJ2-7, with D uncertain. The CDR3 consists of 10 residues. The germline CDR1 and CDR2 sequences are DFQATT and SNEGSKA (reference sequence). V was cut by 3 bases and J by 6 bases, with 6 bases left in between. CDR3 sequence reads: CSASQSEQYF. The CDR3 DNA follows: TGCAGTGCTAGCCAGAGCGAGCAGTACTTC.

The gene calls are TRBV6-5 and TRBJ2-1; maybe TRBD1 (5 bases). This CDR3 has 14 residues. CDR1 is MNHEY and CDR2 is SVGAGI in the germline V gene. With 7 bases removed from V and 13 bases from J, the gap between germline ends came to 23 bases. The CDR3 here is CASTQGVALPLQFF. DNA for the CDR3: TGTGCCAGCACCCAAGGGGTAGCCCTACCTCTCCAGTTCTTC.

This rearrangement joins TRBV3-1 (or the pseudogene TRBV3-2) to TRBJ1-2; 8 bases match TRBD1. Germline V CDR1 and CDR2: LGHDT, YNNKEL (reference sequence). V lost 6 bases to trimming and J lost 11 bases; unmatched junction nucleotides: 8. This CDR3 is 12 amino acids long. CDR3 DNA: TGTGCCAGCAGGGCCAGGGGGCTAGGGTACACCTTC. Translating it yields CASRARGLGYTF.

This chain connects TRBV6-1 to TRBJ2-7; 12 bases align to TRBD1. V lost 2 bases to trimming and J lost 8 bases; unmatched junction nucleotides: 4. The CDR3 runs to 14 residues. Germline lookup yields CDR1 MNHNS and CDR2 SASEGT. The CDR3 spells CASSETGTGGQQYF. CDR3 in DNA: TGTGCCAGCAGTGAAACTGGGACAGGGGGCCAGCAGTACTTC.

The chain joins TRBV4-3 to TRBJ2-3; 8 bases fit TRBD2. The CDR3 totals 18 residues. Germline CDR1 reads LGHNA; CDR2 reads YSLEER. The trim removed 0 bases at V and 4 bases at J, leaving 12 bases unmatched. CDR3 DNA sequence: TGCGCCAGCAGCCAAGATCTGCCCAGCGGGGGAGGGGCAGATACGCAGTATTTT. Translation gives CASSQDLPSGGGADTQYF.

This clone was found once. This chain links TRBV5-4 with TRBJ2-3, with TRBD2 matching 7 bases. The J segment lost 0 bases and the V segment lost 5 bases, leaving 6 bases of the junction unmatched. This CDR3 spans 15 amino acids. Germline V gives CDR1 SGHNT, CDR2 YYREEE (reference sequence). The CDR3 is CASSPTSASTDTQYF. The CDR3 nucleotides are TGTGCCAGCAGTCCTACTAGCGCCAGCACAGATACGCAGTATTTT.

The rearrangement uses TRBV6-6 and TRBJ1-5; TRBD1 matches 9 bases. V lost 6 bases to trimming and J lost 1 base; unmatched junction nucleotides: 4. Germline V gene data show CDR1 as MNHNY and CDR2 as SVGAGI (reference sequence). The CDR3 sequence is 15 residues long. The CDR3 DNA reads as TGTGCCAGCAGCTGGGGACAGGGAAGCAATCAGCCCCAGCATTTT. It encodes CASSWGQGSNQPQHF.

The chain is built from TRBV30 and TRBJ1-2; TRBD1 matches 7 bases. Looked up from germline, CDR1 is GTSNPN and CDR2 is SVGIG (reference sequence). V gave up 2 bases and J gave up 8 bases; unmatched junction bases: 5. This CDR3 has 12 residues. In nucleotides, the CDR3 is TGTGCCTGGAGTCAGACAGGGTCCGGCTACACCTTC. Translating it yields CAWSQTGSGYTF.

This clone was detected only once. The chain links TRBV7-3 to TRBJ1-2; D is unclear. CDR3 size: 14 residues. With 0 bases removed from V and 2 bases from J, the gap between germline ends came to 7 bases. CDR1 is SGHTA, CDR2 FQGTGA, per germline. CDR3 in amino acids: CASSLTPENYGYTF. CDR3 DNA sequence: TGTGCCAGCAGCTTAACGCCGGAAAACTATGGCTACACCTTC.